What follows are 25 T cell receptor beta chains derived from one specimen sequenced in a study of technical replicates of blood from several donors. Generated by immunoSEQ multiplex PCR, the TCRdb table keeps only in-frame clones and is missing some. The data show about 100,000 clones, more than 90% seen once. The specimen was T cells isolated from PBMCs. Every receptor here comes from a human donor in good health.

This rearrangement joins TRBV7-6 to TRBJ1-1, with TRBD1 as a possible D gene (5 bases). Trimming cost V 5 bases and J 1 base, with 11 bases left between them. Germline V gene sequence: CDR1 SGHVS, CDR2 FNYEAQ. This CDR3 spans 14 amino acids. The CDR3 DNA is TGTGCCAGCAGCCCATTGGGGCCGAACACTGAAGCTTTCTTT. Amino acids: CASSPLGPNTEAFF.

By share, this clone counts as medium-sized. V is TRBV5-4 and J is TRBJ1-2; D possibly corresponds to TRBD1 (6 bases). Germline V gives CDR1 SGHNT, CDR2 YYREEE (reference sequence). V lost 0 bases to trimming and J lost 7 bases, with 16 bases between them. The CDR3 length is 15 residues. The CDR3, as DNA: TGTGCCAGCAGCTTGGCGCAGACAGGACCAGGTGGCTACACCTTC. It codes for CASSLAQTGPGGYTF.

The rearrangement uses TRBV30 and TRBJ1-3, with a weak D call TRBD1 (5 bases). CDR1 and CDR2 from the germline V gene are GTSNPN and SVGIG (reference sequence). V was shortened by 0 bases and J by 2 bases, with 17 bases between the two germline ends. The CDR3 sequence is 17 residues long. CDR3 sequence: CAWSVERVTGAGNTIYF. The CDR3 DNA reads TGTGCCTGGAGTGTAGAGAGAGTAACAGGTGCTGGAAACACCATATATTTT.

In this sample, this clone turned up once. The chain recombines TRBV20-1 with TRBJ2-3; 7 bases agree with TRBD2. Germline-derived CDR1 and CDR2 are DFQATT and SNEGSKA (reference sequence). CDR3 length: 11 residues. V shed 6 bases, J shed 6 bases, and the junction held 3 bases outside the gene matches. The CDR3 sequence: CSARRGDTQYF. The CDR3 DNA reads as TGCAGTGCCAGGCGGGGGGATACGCAGTATTTT.

The count of this clone is one. J is TRBJ2-5 and V is TRBV28; 9 bases are shared with TRBD1. V lost 3 bases to trimming and J lost 2 bases; unmatched junction nucleotides: 7. CDR3 length: 16 amino acids. Germline V CDR1 and CDR2: MDHEN, SYDVKM. The CDR3, as DNA: TGTGCCAGCAGTTTCTCGGGACAGGGCGGTCAAGAGACCCAGTACTTC. Amino acids: CASSFSGQGGQETQYF.

The chain is built from TRBV7-2 and TRBJ1-2, with 9 bases lining up with TRBD1. Unmatched junction bases numbered 3, after V lost 5 bases and J lost 2 bases. Germline loops: CDR1 SGHTA, CDR2 FQGNSA. This CDR3 comprises 14 residues. CDR3 DNA: TGTGCCAGCAGCCTAGGACAGGGGAACTATGGCTACACCTTC. Amino acid sequence: CASSLGQGNYGYTF.

J is TRBJ2-4 and V is TRBV5-6, with a possible D match to TRBD1 (6 bases). The germline V gene has CDR1 SGHDT and CDR2 YYEEEE. Trimming took 6 bases from V and 7 from J, leaving 17 bases between them. The CDR3 loop spans 14 amino acids. The CDR3 sequence is CASTTGWGRNIQYF. As DNA, the CDR3 is TGTGCCAGCACCACAGGGTGGGGAAGGAACATTCAGTACTTC. Supplemented by reference TRBV5-6 and TRBJ2-4, the full variable domain reads DAGVTQSPTHLIKTRGQQVTLRCSPKSGHDTVSWYQQALGQGPQFIFQYYEEEERQRGNFPDRFSGHQFPNYSSELNVNALLLGDSALYLCASTTGWGRNIQYFGAGTRLSVL.

CDR3 nucleotides: TGCAGCGTTGACCCGGGTGAAACTAACTATGGCTACACCTTC. It encodes CSVDPGETNYGYTF. The J gene is TRBJ1-2, the V gene TRBV29-1; no definite D call. The CDR3 has 14 residues. Germline V gene lookup returns CDR1 SQVTM and CDR2 ANQGSEA. V was shortened by 3 bases and J by 0 bases, with 11 bases between the two germline ends.

V gene TRBV25-1 combines with J gene TRBJ1-1; weak D call: TRBD1 (6 bases). Trimming removed 5 bases at V and 1 base at J, with 11 bases between. In germline, CDR1 is MGHDK, CDR2 SYGVNS. The CDR3 loop spans 14 amino acids. In nucleotides, the CDR3 is TGTGCCAGCAGTTTACAGGGTGGGAACACTGAAGCTTTCTTT. Translation: CASSLQGGNTEAFF.

This chain joins TRBV5-1 and TRBJ2-7; the D gene is possibly TRBD1 (6 bases). Germline V gene sequence: CDR1 SGHRS, CDR2 YFSETQ. This CDR3 contains 16 residues. Trimming took off 6 bases at V and 6 bases at J, with 25 bases between the two ends. In DNA, the CDR3 is TGCGCCAGCAAGAGAGAGCCCCCCCTATCAGGGGCCGAGCAGTACTTC. This encodes CASKREPPLSGAEQYF.

The V gene is TRBV7-6, the J gene TRBJ1-2; tentatively, D is TRBD1 (5 bases). CDR1 is SGHVS, CDR2 FNYEAQ, per germline. Trimming stripped 5 bases from V and 6 bases from J, with 22 bases between. The CDR3 spans 16 residues. The CDR3 DNA is TGTGCCAGCAGCCCCCTCTTTGGGGGAGGGGCGGATGGCTACACCTTC. Translating it yields CASSPLFGGGADGYTF.

This clone showed up just a few times. The J gene is TRBJ1-5, the V gene TRBV4-1; D unclear. The V end was cut by 0 bases, the J end by 3 bases, with 9 bases between. CDR1 is MGHRA, CDR2 YSYEKL, per germline. The CDR3 sequence is 15 residues long. CDR3 residues: CASSQDLIPNQPQHF. The CDR3 nucleotides read TGCGCCAGCAGCCAAGATCTTATCCCCAATCAGCCCCAGCATTTT.

The chain joins TRBV5-1 to TRBJ1-1, with TRBD1 as a possible D gene (6 bases). Trimming took 6 bases from V and 0 from J, leaving 9 bases between them. The CDR3 length is 13 residues. Per germline, CDR1 SGHRS and CDR2 YFSETQ. CDR3 sequence: CASTGVMNTEAFF. The CDR3 nucleotides read TGCGCCAGCACAGGGGTAATGAACACTGAAGCTTTCTTT.

The CDR3 DNA sequence: TGTGCCAGCCACAGGGGGCGAAACACCGGGGAGCTGTTTTTT. This translates into CASHRGRNTGELFF. The chain combines TRBV2 with TRBJ2-2; 9 bases are shared with TRBD1. V lost 8 bases and J lost 2; bases outside the gene matches: 3. Germline V lookup: CDR1 SNHLY, CDR2 FYNNEI. CDR3 length: 14 amino acids.

The rearrangement uses TRBV6-1 and TRBJ1-1; the D is unclear. Germline V CDR1 and CDR2: MNHNS, SASEGT. Trimming cost V 3 bases and J 3 bases, with 14 bases left between them. The CDR3 sequence is 15 residues long. For the CDR3, the DNA is TGTGCCAGCAGTGATCGGGGTAATCTGGACACTGAAGCTTTCTTT. This translates into CASSDRGNLDTEAFF.

This clone was observed once. The chain carries TRBV19 and TRBJ2-7; D is perhaps TRBD2 (6 bases). The CDR3 is made up of 15 amino acids. Germline values: CDR1 LNHDA, CDR2 SQIVND (reference sequence). V lost 3 bases and J lost 0, with 12 bases in between. The CDR3 loop is CASSMAGLLSYEQYF. CDR3 bases: TGTGCCAGTAGTATGGCGGGGCTCCTCTCCTACGAGCAGTACTTC.

The CDR3, as DNA: TGTGCCAGTTCAGACAGGGGCGGATTCACCATATATTTT. Translation gives CASSDRGGFTIYF. The rearrangement joins TRBV19 to TRBJ1-3; 8 bases are shared with TRBD1. Looked up from germline, CDR1 is LNHDA and CDR2 is SQIVND (reference sequence). This CDR3 has 13 residues. The V segment lost 8 bases and the J segment 9 bases; nucleotides outside the gene matches: 9.

This clone was recorded only once. CDR3 sequence: CARSYPSGPPYPQYF. In nucleotides, the CDR3 is TGTGCCAGAAGCTATCCCAGCGGCCCCCCGTATCCGCAGTATTTT. The genes are TRBV5-3 and TRBJ2-3; tentative D call: TRBD2 (5 bases). TRBV5-3 is recorded as an ORF, its role being uncertain. Trimming stripped 3 bases from V and 10 bases from J, with 21 bases between. The CDR3 covers 15 residues.

Written as DNA, the CDR3 is TGTGCCATCAGTGGTACAGGGATGAACACTGAAGCTTTCTTT. This gives the protein CAISGTGMNTEAFF. The rearrangement joins TRBV10-3 to TRBJ1-1; D might be TRBD1 (6 bases). Germline CDR1 and CDR2: ENHRY and SYGVKD. V was shortened by 4 bases and J by 0 bases, with 9 bases between the two germline ends. The CDR3 totals 14 residues.

The rearrangement links TRBV11-2 to TRBJ1-6; D might be TRBD1 (5 bases). The CDR3 spans 15 residues. V gave up 2 bases and J gave up 2 bases, with 7 bases separating them. Germline loops: CDR1 SGHAT, CDR2 FQNNGV. The CDR3 sequence is CASSLQGTYNSPLHF. The DNA for the CDR3 is TGTGCCAGCAGCTTACAGGGAACCTATAATTCACCCCTCCACTTT. The full variable domain, rest sourced from reference TRBV11-2 and TRBJ1-6, is EAGVAQSPRYKIIEKRQSVAFWCNPISGHATLYWYQQILGQGPKLLIQFQNNGVVDDSQLPKDRFSAERLKGVDSTLKIQPAKLEDSAVYLCASSLQGTYNSPLHFGNGTRLTVT.

V gene TRBV7-9 combines with J gene TRBJ2-3; the D is unclear. The CDR3 loop spans 15 amino acids. The ends were cut back, 5 bases at V and 2 bases at J, with 14 bases in the middle. Germline values: CDR1 SEHNR, CDR2 FQNEAQ (reference sequence). The CDR3 reads CASSILNTITDTQYF. The CDR3 DNA reads TGTGCCAGCAGCATTCTTAACACCATCACAGATACGCAGTATTTT.

The chain carries TRBV9 and TRBJ2-3, with TRBD1 as a possible D gene (6 bases). This CDR3 has 16 amino acids. V was clipped by 4 bases and J by 2 bases, with 17 bases between them. The V gene's germline CDR1 is SGDLS and CDR2 YYNGEE. The CDR3 sequence is CASSSPGTRHTDTQYF. The DNA for the CDR3 is TGTGCCAGCAGCTCCCCCGGGACAAGACACACAGATACGCAGTATTTT. Using reference TRBV9 and TRBJ2-3 for the parts outside the CDR3, the full variable domain is DSGVTQTPKHLITATGQRVTLRCSPRSGDLSVYWYQQSLDQGLQFLIQYYNGEERAKGNILERFSAQQFPDLHSELNLSSLELGDSALYFCASSSPGTRHTDTQYFGPGTRLTVL.

The chain couples TRBV30 to TRBJ2-7, with 9 bases that match TRBD1. The CDR3 has 13 residues. Germline V gene sequence: CDR1 GTSNPN, CDR2 SVGIG (reference sequence). V shed 5 bases and J 3 bases; nucleotides not matched to a gene: 5. The CDR3 spells CAWATGGNYEQYF. CDR3 DNA sequence: TGTGCCTGGGCGACAGGGGGAAACTACGAGCAGTACTTC. The full variable domain, rest sourced from reference TRBV30 and TRBJ2-7, is SQTIHQWPATLVQPVGSPLSLECTVEGTSNPNLYWYRQAAGRGLQLLFYSVGIGQISSEVPQNLSASRPQDRQFILSSKKLLLSDSGFYLCAWATGGNYEQYFGPGTRLTVT.

The rearrangement joins TRBV5-8 to TRBJ2-6; D not resolved. This CDR3 is built from 15 residues. V lost 0 bases and J 0 bases, leaving 4 bases between the germline ends. The germline CDR1 and CDR2 sequences are SGHTS and YDEGEE. This CDR3 reads CASSLGASGANVLTF. The DNA of the CDR3 is TGTGCCAGCAGCTTGGGGGCCTCTGGGGCCAACGTCCTGACTTTC.

This chain links TRBV25-1 with TRBJ1-4; D call uncertain. The CDR3 runs 16 residues. The ends were cut back, 10 bases at V and 3 bases at J, with 21 bases in the middle. Germline lookup yields CDR1 MGHDK and CDR2 SYGVNS. CDR3 sequence: CATGFGETASNEKLFF. As DNA, the CDR3 is TGTGCCACGGGTTTCGGGGAGACGGCATCTAATGAAAAACTGTTTTTT. Variable domain in full (rest from reference TRBV25-1 and TRBJ1-4): EADIYQTPRYLVIGTGKKITLECSQTMGHDKMYWYQQDPGMELHLIHYSYGVNSTEKGDLSSESTVSRIRTEHFPLTLESARPSHTSQYLCATGFGETASNEKLFFGSGTQLSVL.